The 4 T cell receptor beta chains below come from one sample, sequenced in a study of identifying expanded T cells in peripheral blood. Some clones are missing from TCRdb's copy, which holds only in-frame ones; the method was immunoSEQ multiplex PCR. The sample gives roughly 100,000 clones, roughly 89% of which show up once; approximately 18% is in the top ten. Sequenced sample: blood. These receptors all stem from a person between 18 and 75 years old in good health.

The chain couples TRBV7-8 to TRBJ1-1; 8 bases are a match to TRBD1. After removal of 8 bases from V and 3 bases from J, the junction contained 14 bases not matched to a gene. Germline V CDR1 and CDR2: SGHVS, FQNEAQ. The CDR3 loop spans 16 amino acids. This CDR3 is CASQGETRDRYTEAFF. DNA of the CDR3: TGTGCCAGCCAGGGCGAAACCCGGGACAGGTACACTGAAGCTTTCTTT.

This clone was found a few times. The gene calls are TRBV29-1 and TRBJ1-2; 7 nucleotides match TRBD1. Germline V gives CDR1 SQVTM, CDR2 ANQGSEA. V gave up 5 bases and J gave up 3 bases; unmatched junction bases: 3. The CDR3 extends over 12 amino acids. CDR3 nucleotide sequence: TGCAGCGTTAACGGACAGGACTATGGCTACACCTTC. Translated: CSVNGQDYGYTF.

This clone was counted between two and nine times. The same CDR3 also results from other DNA sequences found in this sample. The chain recombines TRBV28 with TRBJ1-1; D gene ambiguous. CDR1 is MDHEN, CDR2 SYDVKM, per germline. The CDR3 runs 14 residues. Trimming cost V 3 bases and J 1 base, with 9 bases left between them. CDR3: CASSFPTRNTEAFF. The CDR3 DNA sequence: TGTGCCAGCAGTTTTCCGACAAGGAACACTGAAGCTTTCTTT.

This clone was detected only a few times. The junction and the germline gene differ at one end; a read error may be behind it. The chain links TRBV7-9 to TRBJ2-7; 13 nucleotides match TRBD2. The germline gives CDR1 SEHNR, CDR2 FQNEAQ (reference sequence). This CDR3 has 15 amino acids. The CDR3 sequence: CASSQGTSGVDEQYF. The DNA of the CDR3 is TGCGCCAGCAGCCAAGGGACTAGCGGGGTGGACGAGCAGTACTTC.